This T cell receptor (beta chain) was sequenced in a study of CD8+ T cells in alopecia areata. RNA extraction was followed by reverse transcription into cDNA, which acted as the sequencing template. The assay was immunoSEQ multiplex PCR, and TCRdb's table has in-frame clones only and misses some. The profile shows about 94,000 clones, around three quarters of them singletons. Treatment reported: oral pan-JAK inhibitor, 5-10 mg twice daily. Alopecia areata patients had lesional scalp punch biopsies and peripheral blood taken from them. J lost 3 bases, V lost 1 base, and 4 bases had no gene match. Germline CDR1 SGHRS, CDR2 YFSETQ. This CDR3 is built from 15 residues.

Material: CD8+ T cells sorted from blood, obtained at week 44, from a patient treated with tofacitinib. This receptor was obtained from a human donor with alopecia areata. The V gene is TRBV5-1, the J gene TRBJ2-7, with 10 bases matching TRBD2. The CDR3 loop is CASSLLPSGGYEQYF. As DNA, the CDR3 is TGCGCCAGCAGCTTGTTGCCTAGCGGGGGCTACGAGCAGTACTTC.